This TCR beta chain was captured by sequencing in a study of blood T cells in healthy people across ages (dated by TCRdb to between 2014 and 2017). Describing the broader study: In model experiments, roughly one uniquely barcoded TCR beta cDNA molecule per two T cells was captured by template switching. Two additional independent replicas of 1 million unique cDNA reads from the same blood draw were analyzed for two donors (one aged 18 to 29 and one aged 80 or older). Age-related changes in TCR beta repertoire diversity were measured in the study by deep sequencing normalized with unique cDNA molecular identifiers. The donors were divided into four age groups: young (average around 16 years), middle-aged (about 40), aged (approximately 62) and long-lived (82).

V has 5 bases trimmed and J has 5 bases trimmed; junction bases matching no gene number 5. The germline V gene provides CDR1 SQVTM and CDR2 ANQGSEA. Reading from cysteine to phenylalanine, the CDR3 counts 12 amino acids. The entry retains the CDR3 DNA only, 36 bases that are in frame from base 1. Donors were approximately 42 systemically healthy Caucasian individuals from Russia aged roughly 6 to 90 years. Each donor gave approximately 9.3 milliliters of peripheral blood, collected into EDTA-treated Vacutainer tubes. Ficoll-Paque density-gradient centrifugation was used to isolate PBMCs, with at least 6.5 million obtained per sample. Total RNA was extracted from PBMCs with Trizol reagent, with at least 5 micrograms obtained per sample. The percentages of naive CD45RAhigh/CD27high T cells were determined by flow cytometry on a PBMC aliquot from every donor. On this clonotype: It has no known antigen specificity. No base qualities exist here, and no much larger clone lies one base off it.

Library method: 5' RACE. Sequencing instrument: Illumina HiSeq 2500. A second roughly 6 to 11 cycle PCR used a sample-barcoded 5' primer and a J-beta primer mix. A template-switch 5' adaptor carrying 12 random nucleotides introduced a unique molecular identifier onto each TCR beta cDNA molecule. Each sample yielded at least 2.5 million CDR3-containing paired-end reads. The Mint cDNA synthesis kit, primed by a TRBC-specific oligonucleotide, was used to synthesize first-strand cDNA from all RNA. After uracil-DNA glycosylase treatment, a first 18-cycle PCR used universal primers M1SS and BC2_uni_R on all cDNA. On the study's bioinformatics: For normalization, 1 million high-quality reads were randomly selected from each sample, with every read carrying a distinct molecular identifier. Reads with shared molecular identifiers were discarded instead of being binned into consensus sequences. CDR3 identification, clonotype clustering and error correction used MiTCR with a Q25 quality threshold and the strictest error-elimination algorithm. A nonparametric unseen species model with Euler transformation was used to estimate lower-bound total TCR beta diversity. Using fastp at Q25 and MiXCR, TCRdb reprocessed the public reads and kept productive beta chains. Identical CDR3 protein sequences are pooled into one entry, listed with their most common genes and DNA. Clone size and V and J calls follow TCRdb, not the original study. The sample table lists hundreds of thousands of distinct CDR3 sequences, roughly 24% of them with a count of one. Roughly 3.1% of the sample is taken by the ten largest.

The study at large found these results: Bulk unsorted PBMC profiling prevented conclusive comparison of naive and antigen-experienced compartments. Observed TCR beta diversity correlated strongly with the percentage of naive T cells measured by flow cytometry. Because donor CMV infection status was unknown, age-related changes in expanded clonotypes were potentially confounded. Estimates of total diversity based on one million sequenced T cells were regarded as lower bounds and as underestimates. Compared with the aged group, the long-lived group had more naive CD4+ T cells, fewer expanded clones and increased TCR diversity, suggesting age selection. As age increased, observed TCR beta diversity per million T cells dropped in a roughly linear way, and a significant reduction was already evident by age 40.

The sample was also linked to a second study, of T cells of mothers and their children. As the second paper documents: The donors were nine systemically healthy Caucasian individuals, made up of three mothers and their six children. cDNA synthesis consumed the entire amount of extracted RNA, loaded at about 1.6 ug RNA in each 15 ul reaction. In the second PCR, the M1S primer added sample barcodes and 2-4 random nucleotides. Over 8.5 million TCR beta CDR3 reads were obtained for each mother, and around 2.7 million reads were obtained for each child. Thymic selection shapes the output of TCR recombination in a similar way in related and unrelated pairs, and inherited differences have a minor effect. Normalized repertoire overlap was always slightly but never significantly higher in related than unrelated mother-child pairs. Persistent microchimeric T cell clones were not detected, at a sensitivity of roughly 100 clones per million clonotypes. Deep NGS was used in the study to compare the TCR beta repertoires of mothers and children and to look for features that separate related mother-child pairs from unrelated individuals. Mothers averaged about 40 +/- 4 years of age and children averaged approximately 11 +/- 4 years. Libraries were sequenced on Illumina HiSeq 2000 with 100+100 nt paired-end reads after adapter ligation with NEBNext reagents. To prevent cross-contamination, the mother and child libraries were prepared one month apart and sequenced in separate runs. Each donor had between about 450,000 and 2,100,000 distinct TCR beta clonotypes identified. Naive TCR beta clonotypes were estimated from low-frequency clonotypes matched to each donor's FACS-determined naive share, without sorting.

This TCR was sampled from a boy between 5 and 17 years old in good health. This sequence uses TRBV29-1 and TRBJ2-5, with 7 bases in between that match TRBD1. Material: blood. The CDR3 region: CSVTGDPETQYF. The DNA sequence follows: TGCAGCGTTACAGGGGACCCTGAGACCCAGTACTTC.